The sequence of this T cell receptor beta chain was determined in a study of PD-1 blockade in classical Hodgkin lymphoma. The wider study: Patients got intravenous nivolumab 3 mg/kg every 2 weeks. Study-level points and caveats: When nivolumab was started under 1 year after ASCT, patients were excluded. Before treatment, complete responders showed about the same diversity as newly diagnosed patients.

All trial patients relapsed after autologous stem cell transplantation. With respect to this clone: What it binds is unknown.

The method was immunoSEQ multiplex PCR; TCRdb's version includes in-frame clones alone and lacks a portion of them. The table has 55,000 to 80,000 clones, about 92% seen once; the top ten hold about 7.6%. The V gene lost 4 bases and the J gene lost 2 bases, with 18 bases spanning the gap. Germline V gene data show CDR1 as SGHDT and CDR2 as YYEEEE. This CDR3 is 16 amino acids long. The input for sequencing was peripheral blood mononuclear cells (PBMCs), taken at baseline. V and J are TRBV5-6 and TRBJ2-5, with D uncertain. The sequence was obtained from a human donor with classical Hodgkin lymphoma. In DNA form, the CDR3 reads TGTGCCAGCAGCGAGCCGGAGCCAGGTGGGCAAGAGACCCAGTACTTC. Its protein product is CASSEPEPGGQETQYF. Combining the CDR3 with reference TRBV5-6 and TRBJ2-5 gives the whole variable domain DAGVTQSPTHLIKTRGQQVTLRCSPKSGHDTVSWYQQALGQGPQFIFQYYEEEERQRGNFPDRFSGHQFPNYSSELNVNALLLGDSALYLCASSEPEPGGQETQYFGPGTRLLVL.